The next 29 T cell receptor beta chains were all read from a single sample in a study of T cells in Graves' hyperthyroidism and ophthalmopathy. Amplification targeted TCR beta CDR3 regions from RNA transcripts. RT-PCR in the first round (using the HTBI primer set) targeted the TCR CDR3. In TCRdb, the multiplex PCR reads were re-called with MiXCR into one record per CDR3 protein. The sample has about 300,000 distinct CDR3 sequences; 16% are singletons. Sequenced sample: blood. Source of these receptors: a man aged 30-40 years with Graves' hyperthyroidism.

This clonotype was observed at least ten times. The chain links TRBV18 to TRBJ2-2; D gene ambiguous. The CDR3 has 14 amino acids. The V end lost 3 bases, the J end lost 3 bases, and 8 bases lay between the germline ends. Germline V CDR1 and CDR2: KGHSH, LQKENI. The CDR3 loop is CASSPDSYTGELFF. Here the CDR3 DNA reads TGTGCCAGCTCACCCGATAGCTACACCGGGGAGCTGTTTTTT.

This clonotype was found many times. V usage is TRBV2 and J usage is TRBJ2-1, with 9 bases lining up with TRBD2. The CDR3 consists of 14 residues. V shed 5 bases, J shed 8 bases, and the junction held 7 bases outside the gene matches. Germline V CDR1 and CDR2: SNHLY, FYNNEI. The DNA of the CDR3 is TGTGCCAGCAGTCCCTGGACTAGCGAGGATGAGCAGTTCTTC. Translated: CASSPWTSEDEQFF.

The chain links TRBV20-1 to TRBJ2-1, with a tentative D call TRBD2 (6 bases). With 3 bases removed from V and 3 bases from J, the gap between germline ends came to 15 bases. CDR1 DFQATT and CDR2 SNEGSKA come from the germline V gene (reference sequence). The CDR3 consists of 15 residues. CDR3 residues: CSASVPSADYNEQFF. In DNA form, the CDR3 reads TGCAGTGCTAGTGTCCCTAGCGCGGACTACAATGAGCAGTTCTTC.

This clonotype was seen more than once but under ten times. A single base separates this from a much larger clone, so it may be a read error. The genes are TRBV28 and TRBJ1-1; 8 nucleotides agree with TRBD1. The length of the CDR3 is 16 residues. Germline V gene data show CDR1 as MDHEN and CDR2 as SYDVKM. CDR3 in DNA: TGTGCCAGCAGTGCAAACTTCGCGACAGGGGACACTGAAGCTCTCTTT. Protein product: CASSANFATGDTEALF.

This clonotype was recorded many times. V is TRBV6-1 and J is TRBJ1-4, with D unclear. V lost 6 bases and J 0 bases, leaving 8 bases between the germline ends. The CDR3 is 14 amino acids. The germline gives CDR1 MNHNS, CDR2 SASEGT. The DNA for the CDR3 is TGTGCCAGCAGGTTCGCAGCAACTAATGAAAAACTGTTTTTT. This codes for CASRFAATNEKLFF.

The gene calls are TRBV7-6 and TRBJ2-7; 10 bases agree with TRBD1. Trimming removed 1 base from V and 4 bases from J; junction bases left unmatched: 10. The CDR3 totals 17 residues. The germline V gene has CDR1 SGHVS and CDR2 FNYEAQ. CDR3 sequence: CASSLEVFRTGGYEQYF. CDR3 DNA sequence: TGTGCCAGCAGCTTAGAAGTTTTCCGGACAGGGGGATACGAGCAGTACTTC.

This clonotype was seen only a few times. The V call is TRBV6-1, the J call TRBJ1-2, with 11 nucleotides matching TRBD1. CDR1 MNHNS and CDR2 SASEGT come from the germline V gene. V trimming: 6 bases; J trimming: 10 bases; junction bases outside the gene matches: 7. This CDR3 has 13 residues. The CDR3 protein is CASSEGQGDVYTF. The DNA for the CDR3 is TGTGCCAGCAGCGAGGGACAGGGGGATGTCTACACCTTC.

This clonotype came up many times. V and J are TRBV29-1 and TRBJ2-7, with D possibly called TRBD1 or TRBD2 (6 bases each). The CDR3 runs 14 residues. Germline-derived CDR1 and CDR2 are SQVTM and ANQGSEA. V was pared by 4 bases and J by 4 bases, with 17 bases between. CDR3 nucleotide sequence: TGCAGCGTTGCATTGGGGGCGGAGGGTTACGAGCAGTACTTC. Protein: CSVALGAEGYEQYF.

Of note for this clonotype: Given a much more abundant clone one base away, this may be a read error. As the CDR3 is not closed by the conserved phenylalanine or tryptophan, this likely results from a read error. J is TRBJ2-3 and V is TRBV18; perhaps TRBD2 as D (6 bases). The V gene's germline CDR1 is KGHSH and CDR2 LQKENI. The CDR3 totals 14 residues. Deletions cut 3 bases from V and 4 bases from J, with 11 bases between. This CDR3 is CASSPGEAADTQYL. The CDR3 bases are TGTGCCAGCTCACCGGGGGAGGCAGCAGATACGCAGTATCTT.

This clonotype was seen many times. The chain employs TRBV28 and TRBJ2-1; 10 bases agree with TRBD2. V lost 3 bases and J lost 6; bases outside the gene matches: 8. Looked up from germline, CDR1 is MDHEN and CDR2 is SYDVKM. The CDR3 runs to 16 residues. The CDR3 protein is CASSLSLAGEINEQFF. The CDR3 region has the DNA TGTGCCAGCAGTTTGTCCCTAGCGGGAGAAATCAATGAGCAGTTCTTC.

This clonotype showed up just a few times. This chain joins TRBV4-2 and TRBJ2-3; D might be TRBD2 (5 bases). The CDR3 runs 15 residues. Germline V gene data show CDR1 as LGHNA and CDR2 as YNFKEQ. The V and J ends lost 0 bases and 5 bases respectively, with 12 bases between them. CDR3 coding DNA: TGTGCCAGCAGCCAAGAAGGAGAGGGTGGAGATACGCAGTATTTT. It encodes CASSQEGEGGDTQYF.

This clonotype has only a few counts. CDR3 coding DNA: TGTGCCACATCCTCATCGGGGTTGTTTTCTGGGGCCAACGTCCTGACTTTC. This sequence encodes CATSSSGLFSGANVLTF. The chain combines TRBV24-1 with TRBJ2-6; weak D call: TRBD2 (5 bases). The germline V gene has CDR1 KGHDR and CDR2 SFDVKD. V gave up 10 bases and J gave up 1 base, with 19 bases separating them. The CDR3 is 17 amino acids.

This clonotype was counted a few times. Germline is not matched at one junction end, which may reflect a read error. The chain couples TRBV5-1 to TRBJ1-6; no definite D call. The CDR3 consists of 13 residues. Germline V gives CDR1 SGHRS, CDR2 YFSETQ. CDR3: CASSLQVNSPLHF. The CDR3 DNA follows: TGTGCCAGCAGCTTGCAGGTGAATTCACCCCTCCACTTT.

The chain uses TRBV14 and TRBJ2-1; TRBD2 agrees at 13 bases. V shed 9 bases, J shed 9 bases, and the junction held 2 bases outside the gene matches. The germline V gene has CDR1 SGHDN and CDR2 FVKESK. The CDR3 covers 12 residues. The CDR3 reads CASGLAGVEQFF. The DNA for the CDR3 is TGTGCCAGTGGACTAGCGGGAGTTGAGCAGTTCTTC.

This clonotype was found a few times. CDR3 sequence (DNA): TGTGCCAGCCTCGCCCGATCGGGGGTGAAACAGTTCTTC. Amino acid sequence: CASLARSGVKQFF. The V and J genes are TRBV12-3 or TRBV12-4 and TRBJ2-1; weak D call: TRBD2 (6 bases). V lost 8 bases and J lost 13, with 21 bases in between. The length of the CDR3 is 13 residues.

The table lists this clonotype with many counts. The gene calls are TRBV12-3 or TRBV12-4 and TRBJ2-2, with 9 bases lining up with TRBD2. The CDR3 spans 15 residues. The junction had 2 bases not matched to a gene; V was cut back by 2 bases and J by 4 bases. CDR3 nucleotide sequence: TGTGCCAGCAGTTTAAGAGCGGGAGGCACCGGGGAGCTGTTTTTT. It yields the protein CASSLRAGGTGELFF.

The table lists this clonotype with many counts. The V and J genes are TRBV20-1 and TRBJ2-7; no definite D call. Germline V lookup: CDR1 DFQATT, CDR2 SNEGSKA (reference sequence). V gave up 0 bases and J gave up 5 bases, with 8 bases separating them. The CDR3 is 12 residues long. The chain's CDR3 is CSAREGSHEQYF. The CDR3 coding sequence is TGCAGTGCTAGAGAAGGTTCCCACGAGCAGTACTTC.

This clonotype came up a few times. It may be a read error: a sequence one base away is much more abundant. The chain carries TRBV28 and TRBJ2-5, with 10 bases lining up with TRBD1. Germline V CDR1 and CDR2: MDHEN, SYDVKM. CDR3 length: 13 amino acids. V shed 8 bases and J 4 bases; nucleotides not matched to a gene: 4. CDR3 amino acids: CASGTGAAETQYF. DNA of the CDR3: TGTGCCAGCGGGACAGGGGCTGCAGAGACCCAGTACTTC.

There are a few counts of this clonotype. The chain employs TRBV7-9 and TRBJ1-2; D possibly corresponds to TRBD1 (5 bases). V lost 1 base and J 4 bases, leaving 16 bases between the germline ends. This CDR3 region has 16 residues. Germline V gene lookup returns CDR1 SEHNR and CDR2 FQNEAQ (reference sequence). The CDR3 reads CASSLGELWGIYGYTF. Here the CDR3 DNA reads TGTGCCAGCAGCTTAGGGGAGCTATGGGGGATCTATGGCTACACCTTC.

The genes are TRBV4-2 and TRBJ1-1; no clear D. CDR1 and CDR2 from the germline V gene are LGHNA and YNFKEQ. The CDR3 has 15 amino acids. Trimming took off 1 base at V and 5 bases at J, with 14 bases between the two ends. The CDR3 sequence is CASSQGEGGKTEAFF. Here the CDR3 DNA reads TGTGCCAGCAGCCAAGGCGAAGGAGGGAAGACTGAAGCTTTCTTT.

The rearrangement links TRBV5-1 to TRBJ2-7; TRBD1 or TRBD2 may be the D gene (8 bases each). The CDR3 is 14 amino acids. Trimming stripped 3 bases from V and 6 bases from J, with 16 bases between. CDR1 SGHRS and CDR2 YFSETQ come from the germline V gene. The CDR3 loop is CASSYSGTGAEQYF. CDR3 coding DNA: TGCGCCAGCAGCTATAGCGGGACAGGTGCCGAGCAGTACTTC.

This clonotype occurred many times. CDR3 DNA sequence: TGTGCCAGCAGCTTAGAACTAGCGGGTTACAATGAGCAGTTCTTC. Translated, it gives CASSLELAGYNEQFF. The chain joins TRBV11-2 to TRBJ2-1; TRBD2 matches 9 bases. Germline CDR1 SGHAT, CDR2 FQNNGV. CDR3 length: 15 residues. V gave up 0 bases and J gave up 4 bases; unmatched junction bases: 1. Full variable domain (outside the CDR3, taken from reference TRBV11-2 and TRBJ2-1): EAGVAQSPRYKIIEKRQSVAFWCNPISGHATLYWYQQILGQGPKLLIQFQNNGVVDDSQLPKDRFSAERLKGVDSTLKIQPAKLEDSAVYLCASSLELAGYNEQFFGPGTRLTVL.

This clonotype has at least ten counts. The chain is built from TRBV12-3 or TRBV12-4 and TRBJ2-3, with a weak D call TRBD2 (5 bases). The CDR3 is 12 amino acids. V lost 3 bases to trimming and J lost 8 bases, with 9 bases between them. The DNA for the CDR3 is TGTGCCAGCAGTTTTGGACTCCCTACGCAGTATTTT. As protein: CASSFGLPTQYF.

This clonotype was seen at least ten times. This chain joins TRBV11-2 and TRBJ2-7, with D possibly called TRBD1 or TRBD2 (5 bases each). This CDR3 spans 16 amino acids. V was cut by 0 bases and J by 3 bases, with 15 bases left in between. Looked up from germline, CDR1 is SGHAT and CDR2 is FQNNGV. The CDR3 nucleotides read TGTGCCAGCAGCTTAGATCGTGGGACGGCCTACTACGAGCAGTACTTC. This encodes CASSLDRGTAYYEQYF.

This clonotype was counted between two and nine times. The chain combines TRBV19 with TRBJ1-2; 7 bases fit TRBD1. Germline V gene data show CDR1 as LNHDA and CDR2 as SQIVND (reference sequence). The CDR3 contains 14 residues. J gave up 5 bases and V 4 bases, and 7 bases lay outside the gene matches. CDR3 DNA: TGTGCCAGTAGTAGAGCCGGGACAGATTATGGCTACACCTTC. Protein product: CASSRAGTDYGYTF.

In regard to this clonotype: Since a much larger clone is just one base distant, this may be a read error. Here the CDR3 DNA reads TGTGCCTGGAGTGTACCGGGGGGGGGCACTGAAGCTTTCTTT. Amino acids: CAWSVPGGGTEAFF. V usage is TRBV30 and J usage is TRBJ1-1; possible D gene TRBD1, 5 bases. The germline V gene has CDR1 GTSNPN and CDR2 SVGIG (reference sequence). This CDR3 is 14 amino acids long. V lost 0 bases and J lost 4, with 12 bases in between. Complete variable domain (other parts from reference TRBV30 and TRBJ1-1): SQTIHQWPATLVQPVGSPLSLECTVEGTSNPNLYWYRQAAGRGLQLLFYSVGIGQISSEVPQNLSASRPQDRQFILSSKKLLLSDSGFYLCAWSVPGGGTEAFFGQGTRLTVV.

This clonotype has only a few counts. V is TRBV12-3 or TRBV12-4 and J is TRBJ2-1, with 8 bases matching TRBD2. The CDR3 totals 17 residues. J lost 6 bases, V lost 8 bases, and 18 bases had no gene match. The CDR3 region has the DNA TGTGCCAGCCGAACCTCAGCGGGTCGGGGGGGGAGCAATGAGCAGTTCTTC. Its protein product is CASRTSAGRGGSNEQFF.

The chain employs TRBV5-4 and TRBJ1-6, with unresolved D. V was clipped by 0 bases and J by 4 bases, with 17 bases between them. CDR1 is SGHNT and CDR2 is YYREEE in the germline V gene (reference sequence). This CDR3 contains 18 residues. Written as DNA, the CDR3 is TGTGCCAGCAGCTTGGCCTCGAATTACGGGGTGTATAATTCACCCCTCCACTTT. Amino acid sequence: CASSLASNYGVYNSPLHF.

The chain recombines TRBV20-1 with TRBJ1-5; 7 bases are a match to TRBD1. From germline, CDR1 is DFQATT and CDR2 SNEGSKA (reference sequence). The CDR3 spans 15 residues. V gave up 5 bases and J gave up 3 bases; unmatched junction bases: 10. The CDR3 sequence: CSAHRGLKANQPQHF. The CDR3 nucleotides read TGCAGTGCTCACAGGGGTTTGAAGGCCAATCAGCCCCAGCATTTT.